The 3 T cell receptor beta chains in this list originate from one sample, sequenced in a study of T cell responses to AZD1222 COVID-19 vaccine. Libraries were prepared by immunoSEQ multiplex PCR; TCRdb keeps only in-frame clonotypes and omits some of them. The sample records 150,000 to 200,000 clones, more than 75% being singletons. Material: peripheral blood, obtained on day 0 of MenACWY control vaccination. Source of these receptors: an adult in good health.

The gene calls are TRBV7-2 and TRBJ1-2, with D possibly being TRBD1 (6 bases). Trimming took 0 bases from V and 5 from J, leaving 13 bases between them. Germline CDR1 is SGHTA and CDR2 is FQGNSA. The CDR3 covers 15 residues. The CDR3 DNA sequence: TGTGCCAGCAGCTTAGCTCTCGACAGGCCGTATGGCTACACCTTC. Its protein product is CASSLALDRPYGYTF. The full variable domain, its missing parts supplied by reference TRBV7-2 and TRBJ1-2, is GAGVSQSPSNKVTEKGKDVELRCDPISGHTALYWYRQSLGQGLEFLIYFQGNSAPDKSGLPSDRFSAERTGGSVSTLTIQRTQQEDSAVYLCASSLALDRPYGYTFGSGTRLTVV.

In DNA form, the CDR3 reads TGTGCCAGCAGCCAACCGGAAGAGGGCTTCTCACCCCTCCACTTT. It encodes CASSQPEEGFSPLHF. The chain recombines TRBV7-2 with TRBJ1-6, with D uncertain. Between the trimmed V and J ends, which lost 5 bases and 10 bases, there was a span of 18 bases. Looked up from germline, CDR1 is SGHTA and CDR2 is FQGNSA. The CDR3 is made up of 15 amino acids. The full variable domain, completed using reference TRBV7-2 and TRBJ1-6, is GAGVSQSPSNKVTEKGKDVELRCDPISGHTALYWYRQSLGQGLEFLIYFQGNSAPDKSGLPSDRFSAERTGGSVSTLTIQRTQQEDSAVYLCASSQPEEGFSPLHFGNGTRLTVT.

This chain uses TRBV5-1 with TRBJ1-2, with 7 bases aligning to TRBD1. CDR3 length equals 16 residues. V shed 1 base, J shed 0 bases, and the junction held 6 bases outside the gene matches. CDR1 and CDR2 from the germline V gene are SGHRS and YFSETQ. DNA of the CDR3: TGCGCCAGCAGCTTGAATTTACAGGGGTCTAACTATGGCTACACCTTC. Translation gives CASSLNLQGSNYGYTF.